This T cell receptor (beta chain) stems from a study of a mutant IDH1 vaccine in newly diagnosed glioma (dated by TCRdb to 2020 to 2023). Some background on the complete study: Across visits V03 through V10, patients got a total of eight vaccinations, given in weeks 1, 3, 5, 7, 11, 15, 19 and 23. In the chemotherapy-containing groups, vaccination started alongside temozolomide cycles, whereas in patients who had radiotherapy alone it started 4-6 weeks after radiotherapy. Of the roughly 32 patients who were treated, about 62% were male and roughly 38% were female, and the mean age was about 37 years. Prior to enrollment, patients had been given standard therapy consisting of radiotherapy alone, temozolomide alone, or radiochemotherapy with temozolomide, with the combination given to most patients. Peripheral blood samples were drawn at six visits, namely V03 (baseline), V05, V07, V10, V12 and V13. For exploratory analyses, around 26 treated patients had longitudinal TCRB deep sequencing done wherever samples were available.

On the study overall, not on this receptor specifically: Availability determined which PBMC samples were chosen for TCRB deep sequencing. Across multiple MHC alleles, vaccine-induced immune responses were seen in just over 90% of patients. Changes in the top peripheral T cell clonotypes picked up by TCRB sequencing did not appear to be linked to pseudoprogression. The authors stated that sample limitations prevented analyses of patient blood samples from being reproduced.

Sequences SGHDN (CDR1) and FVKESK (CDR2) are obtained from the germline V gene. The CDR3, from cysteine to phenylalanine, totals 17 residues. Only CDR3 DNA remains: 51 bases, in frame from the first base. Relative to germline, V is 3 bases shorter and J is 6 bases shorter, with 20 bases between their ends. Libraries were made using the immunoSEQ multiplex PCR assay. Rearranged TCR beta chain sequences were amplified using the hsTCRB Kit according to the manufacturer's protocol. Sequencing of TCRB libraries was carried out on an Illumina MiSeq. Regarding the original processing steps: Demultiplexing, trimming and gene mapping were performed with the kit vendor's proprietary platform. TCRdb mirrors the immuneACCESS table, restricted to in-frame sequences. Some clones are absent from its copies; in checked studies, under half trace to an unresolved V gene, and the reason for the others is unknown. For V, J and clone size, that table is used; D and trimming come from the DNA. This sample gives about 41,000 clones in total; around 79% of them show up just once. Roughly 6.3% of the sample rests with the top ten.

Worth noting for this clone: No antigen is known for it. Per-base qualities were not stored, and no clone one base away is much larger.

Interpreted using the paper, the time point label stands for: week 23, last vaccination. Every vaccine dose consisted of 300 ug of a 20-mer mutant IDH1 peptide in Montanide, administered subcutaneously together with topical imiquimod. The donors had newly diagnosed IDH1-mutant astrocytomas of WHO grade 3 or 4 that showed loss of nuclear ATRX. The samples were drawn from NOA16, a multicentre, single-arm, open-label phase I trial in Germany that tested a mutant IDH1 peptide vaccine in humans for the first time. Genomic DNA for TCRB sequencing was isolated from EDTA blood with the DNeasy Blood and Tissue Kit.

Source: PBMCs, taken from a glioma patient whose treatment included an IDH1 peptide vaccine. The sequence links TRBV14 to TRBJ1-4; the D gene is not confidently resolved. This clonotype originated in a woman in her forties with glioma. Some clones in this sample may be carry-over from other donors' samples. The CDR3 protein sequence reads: CASSHKVTPGRDEKLFF. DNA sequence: TGTGCCAGCAGCCATAAAGTCACTCCGGGCCGTGATGAAAAACTGTTTTTT.